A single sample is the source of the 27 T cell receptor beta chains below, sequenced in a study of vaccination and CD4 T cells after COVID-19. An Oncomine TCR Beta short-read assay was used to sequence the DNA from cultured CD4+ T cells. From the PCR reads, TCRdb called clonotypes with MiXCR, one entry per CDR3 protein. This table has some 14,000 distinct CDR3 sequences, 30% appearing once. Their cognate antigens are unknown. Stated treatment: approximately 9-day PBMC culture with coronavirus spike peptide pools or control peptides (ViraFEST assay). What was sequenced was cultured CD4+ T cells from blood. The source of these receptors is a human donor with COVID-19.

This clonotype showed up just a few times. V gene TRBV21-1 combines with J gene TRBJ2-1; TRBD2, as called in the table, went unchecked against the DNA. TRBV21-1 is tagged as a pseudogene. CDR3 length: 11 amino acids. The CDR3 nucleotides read TGTACTAGCGGGGTTAACAATGAGCAGTTCTTC. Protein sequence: CTSGVNNEQFF.

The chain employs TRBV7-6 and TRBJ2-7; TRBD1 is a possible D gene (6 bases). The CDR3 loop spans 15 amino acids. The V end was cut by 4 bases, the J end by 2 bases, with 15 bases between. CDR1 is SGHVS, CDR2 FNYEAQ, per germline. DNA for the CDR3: TGTGCCAGCAGCTCTACCCGCGGACAGCCCTACGAGCAGTACTTC. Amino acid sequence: CASSSTRGQPYEQYF. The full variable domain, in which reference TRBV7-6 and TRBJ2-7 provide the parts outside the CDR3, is GAGVSQSPRYKVTKRGQDVALRCDPISGHVSLYWYRQALGQGPEFLTYFNYEAQQDKSGLPNDRFSAERPEGSISTLTIQRTEQRDSAMYRCASSSTRGQPYEQYFGPGTRLTVT.

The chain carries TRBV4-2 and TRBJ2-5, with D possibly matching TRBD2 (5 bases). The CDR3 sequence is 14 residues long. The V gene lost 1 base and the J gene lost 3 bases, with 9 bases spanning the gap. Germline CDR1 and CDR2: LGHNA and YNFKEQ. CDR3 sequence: CASSQGTGKETQYF. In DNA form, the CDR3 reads TGTGCCAGCAGCCAAGGTACGGGGAAAGAGACCCAGTACTTC.

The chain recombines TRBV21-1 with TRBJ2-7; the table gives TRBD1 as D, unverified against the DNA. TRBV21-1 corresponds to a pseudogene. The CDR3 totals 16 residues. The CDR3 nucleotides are TGTGCCAGCAGCCGGAAGGGGGGAAGGGAAAGGGGCGAGCAGTACTTC. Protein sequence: CASSRKGGRERGEQYF.

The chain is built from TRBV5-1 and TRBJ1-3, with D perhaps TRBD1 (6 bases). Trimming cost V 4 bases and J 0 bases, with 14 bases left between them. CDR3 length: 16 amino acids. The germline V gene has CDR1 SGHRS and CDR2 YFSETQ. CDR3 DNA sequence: TGCGCCAGCAGCCCGGGACATACTAGCTCTGGAAACACCATATATTTT. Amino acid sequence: CASSPGHTSSGNTIYF.

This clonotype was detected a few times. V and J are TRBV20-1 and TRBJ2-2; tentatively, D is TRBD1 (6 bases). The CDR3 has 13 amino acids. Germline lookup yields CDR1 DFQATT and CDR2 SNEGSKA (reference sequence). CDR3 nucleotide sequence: TGCGCGGTCAGGGGAGCGGTTGCCGGGGAGCTGTTTTTT. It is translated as CAVRGAVAGELFF.

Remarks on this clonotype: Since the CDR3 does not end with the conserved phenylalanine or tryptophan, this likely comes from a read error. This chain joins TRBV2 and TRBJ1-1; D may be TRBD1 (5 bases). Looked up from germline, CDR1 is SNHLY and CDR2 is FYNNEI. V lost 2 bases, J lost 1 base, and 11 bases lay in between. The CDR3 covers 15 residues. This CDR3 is CASSERGFSNTEAFS. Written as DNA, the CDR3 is TGTGCCAGCAGTGAACGGGGGTTCTCGAACACTGAAGCTTTCTCT.

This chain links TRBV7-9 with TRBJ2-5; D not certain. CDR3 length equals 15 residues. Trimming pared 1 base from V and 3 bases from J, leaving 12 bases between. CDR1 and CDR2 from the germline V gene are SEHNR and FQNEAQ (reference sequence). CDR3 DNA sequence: TGTGCCAGCAGCTTAGTTGCAGCCCTAAAAGAGACCCAGTACTTC. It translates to CASSLVAALKETQYF.

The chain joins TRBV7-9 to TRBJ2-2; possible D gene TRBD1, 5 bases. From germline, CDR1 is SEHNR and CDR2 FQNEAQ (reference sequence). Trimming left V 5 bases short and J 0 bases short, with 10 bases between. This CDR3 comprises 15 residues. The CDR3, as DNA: TGTGCCAGCAGCCCCAGGGCCGCGAACACCGGGGAGCTGTTTTTT. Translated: CASSPRAANTGELFF.

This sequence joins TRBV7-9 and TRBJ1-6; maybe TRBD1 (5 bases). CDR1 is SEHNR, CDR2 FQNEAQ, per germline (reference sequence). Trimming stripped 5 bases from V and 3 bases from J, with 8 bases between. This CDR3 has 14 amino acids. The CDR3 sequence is CASSRGFYNSPLHF. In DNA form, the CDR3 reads TGTGCCAGCAGCCGGGGCTTCTATAATTCACCCCTCCACTTT.

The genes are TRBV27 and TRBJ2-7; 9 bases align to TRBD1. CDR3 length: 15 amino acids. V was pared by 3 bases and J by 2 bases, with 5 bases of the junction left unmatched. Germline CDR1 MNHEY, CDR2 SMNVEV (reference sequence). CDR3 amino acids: CASSLAGQGPYEQYF. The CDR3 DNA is TGTGCCAGCAGTTTGGCGGGACAGGGACCCTACGAGCAGTACTTC.

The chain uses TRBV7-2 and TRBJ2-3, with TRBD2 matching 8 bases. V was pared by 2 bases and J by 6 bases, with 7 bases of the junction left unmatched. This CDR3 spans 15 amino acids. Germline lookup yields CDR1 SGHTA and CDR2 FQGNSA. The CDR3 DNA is TGTGCCAGCAGCTTACGCGGGGGGCCGTTGGATACGCAGTATTTT. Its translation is CASSLRGGPLDTQYF.

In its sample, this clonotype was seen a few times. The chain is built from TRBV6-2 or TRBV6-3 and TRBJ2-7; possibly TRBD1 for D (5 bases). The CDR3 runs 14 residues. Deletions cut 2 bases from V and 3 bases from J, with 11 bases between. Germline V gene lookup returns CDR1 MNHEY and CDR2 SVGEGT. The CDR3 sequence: CASSYVGVGYEQYF. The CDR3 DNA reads TGTGCCAGCAGTTACGTAGGGGTAGGCTACGAGCAGTACTTC.

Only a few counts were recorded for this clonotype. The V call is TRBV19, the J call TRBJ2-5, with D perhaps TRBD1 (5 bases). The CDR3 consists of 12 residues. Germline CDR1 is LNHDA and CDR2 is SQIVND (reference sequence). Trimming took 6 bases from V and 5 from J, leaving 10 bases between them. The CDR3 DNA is TGTGCCAGTAGACAGGCCGGGGAGACCCAGTACTTC. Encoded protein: CASRQAGETQYF.

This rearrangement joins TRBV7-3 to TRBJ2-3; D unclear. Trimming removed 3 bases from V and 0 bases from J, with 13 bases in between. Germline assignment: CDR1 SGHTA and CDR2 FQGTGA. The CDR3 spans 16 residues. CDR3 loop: CASSLTEVISTDTQYF. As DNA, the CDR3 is TGTGCCAGCAGCTTGACCGAGGTTATTAGCACAGATACGCAGTATTTT.

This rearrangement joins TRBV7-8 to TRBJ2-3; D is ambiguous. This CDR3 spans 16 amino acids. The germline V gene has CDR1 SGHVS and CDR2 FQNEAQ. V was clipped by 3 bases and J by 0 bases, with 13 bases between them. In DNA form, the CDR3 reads TGTGCCAGCAGCTTTGTTTTCTTGACTAGCACAGATACGCAGTATTTT. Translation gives CASSFVFLTSTDTQYF.

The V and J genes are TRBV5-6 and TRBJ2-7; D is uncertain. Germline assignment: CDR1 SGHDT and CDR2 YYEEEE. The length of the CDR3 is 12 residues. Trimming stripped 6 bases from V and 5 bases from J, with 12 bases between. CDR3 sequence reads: CASTLDRDEQYF. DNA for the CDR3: TGTGCCAGCACCCTAGACCGCGACGAGCAGTACTTC.

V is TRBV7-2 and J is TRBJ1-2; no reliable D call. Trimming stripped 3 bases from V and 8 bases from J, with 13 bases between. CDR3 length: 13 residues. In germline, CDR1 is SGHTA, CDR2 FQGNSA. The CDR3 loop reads CASSLGVFEGYTF. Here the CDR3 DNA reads TGTGCCAGCAGCTTGGGAGTATTCGAAGGCTACACCTTC.

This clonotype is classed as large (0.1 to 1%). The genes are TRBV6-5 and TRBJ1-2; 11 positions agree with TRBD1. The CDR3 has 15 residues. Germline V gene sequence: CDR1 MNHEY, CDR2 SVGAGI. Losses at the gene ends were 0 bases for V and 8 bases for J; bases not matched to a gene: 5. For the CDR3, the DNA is TGTGCCAGCAGTTACTCGGACAGGGGGCTATCGGGCTACACCTTC. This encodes CASSYSDRGLSGYTF.

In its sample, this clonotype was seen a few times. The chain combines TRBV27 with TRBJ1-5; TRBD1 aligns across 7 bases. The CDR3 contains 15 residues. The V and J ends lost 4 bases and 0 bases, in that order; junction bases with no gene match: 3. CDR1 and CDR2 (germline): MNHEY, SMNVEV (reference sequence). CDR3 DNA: TGTGCCAGCAGTTCCGGGACAGATAGCAATCAGCCCCAGCATTTT. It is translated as CASSSGTDSNQPQHF.

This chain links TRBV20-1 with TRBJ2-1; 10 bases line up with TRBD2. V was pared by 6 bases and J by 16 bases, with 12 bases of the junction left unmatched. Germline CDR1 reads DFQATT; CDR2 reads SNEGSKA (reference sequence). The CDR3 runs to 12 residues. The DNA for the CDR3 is TGCAGTGCAGCATTATCTAGCGGGGGCATTTTCTTC. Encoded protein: CSAALSSGGIFF.

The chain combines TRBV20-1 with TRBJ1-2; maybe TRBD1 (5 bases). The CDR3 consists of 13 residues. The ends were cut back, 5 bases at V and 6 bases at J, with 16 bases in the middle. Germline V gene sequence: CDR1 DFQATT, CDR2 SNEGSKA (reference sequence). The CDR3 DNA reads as TGCAGTGCTCGTCAGGGTGTAGGGGATGGCTACACCTTC. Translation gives CSARQGVGDGYTF.

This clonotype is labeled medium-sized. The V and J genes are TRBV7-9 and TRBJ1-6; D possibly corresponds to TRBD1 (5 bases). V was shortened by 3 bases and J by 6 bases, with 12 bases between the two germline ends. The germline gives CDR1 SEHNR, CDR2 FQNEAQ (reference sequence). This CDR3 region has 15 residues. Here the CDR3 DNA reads TGTGCCAGCAGCTTCGAGGGTCAGGGTAATTCACCCCTCCACTTT. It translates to CASSFEGQGNSPLHF.

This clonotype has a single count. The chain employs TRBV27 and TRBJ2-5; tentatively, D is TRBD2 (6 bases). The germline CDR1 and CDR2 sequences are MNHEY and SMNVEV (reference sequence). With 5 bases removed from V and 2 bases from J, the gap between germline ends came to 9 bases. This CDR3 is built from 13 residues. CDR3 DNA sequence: TGTGCCAGCAGTCGCCGGGGGCAAGAGACCCAGTACTTC. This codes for CASSRRGQETQYF.

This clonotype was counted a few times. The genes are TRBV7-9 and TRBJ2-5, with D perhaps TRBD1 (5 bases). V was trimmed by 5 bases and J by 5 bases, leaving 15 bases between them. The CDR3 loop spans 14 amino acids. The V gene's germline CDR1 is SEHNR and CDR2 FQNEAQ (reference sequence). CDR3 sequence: CASSRSGLGETQYF. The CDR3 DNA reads TGTGCCAGCAGCAGATCAGGGTTGGGGGAGACCCAGTACTTC.

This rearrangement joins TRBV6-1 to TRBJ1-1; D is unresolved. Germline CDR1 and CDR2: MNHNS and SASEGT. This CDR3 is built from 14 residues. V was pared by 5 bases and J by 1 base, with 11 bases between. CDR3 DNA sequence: TGTGCCAGCAGTCCGAGAACAAGGAACACTGAAGCTTTCTTT. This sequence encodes CASSPRTRNTEAFF.

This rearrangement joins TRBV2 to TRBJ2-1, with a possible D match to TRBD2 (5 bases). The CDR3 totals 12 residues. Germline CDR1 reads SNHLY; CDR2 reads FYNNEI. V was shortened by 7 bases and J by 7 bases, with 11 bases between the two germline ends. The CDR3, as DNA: TGTGCCAGCACGCGGAGGAGTAATGAGCAGTTCTTC. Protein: CASTRRSNEQFF. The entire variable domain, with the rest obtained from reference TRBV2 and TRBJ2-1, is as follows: EPEVTQTPSHQVTQMGQEVILRCVPISNHLYFYWYRQILGQKVEFLVSFYNNEISEKSEIFDDQFSVERPDGSNFTLKIRSTKLEDSAMYFCASTRRSNEQFFGPGTRLTVL.